This T cell receptor beta chain was obtained from a study of shared T cell receptors in the human thymus. The data were produced by immunoSEQ multiplex PCR, yet TCRdb's version contains in-frame clones alone and is incomplete. Here the sample spans about 540,000 clones, around 78% being singletons. V lost 0 bases to trimming and J lost 11 bases; unmatched junction nucleotides: 15. CDR3 size: 17 residues. CDR1 is GTSNPN, CDR2 SVGIG, per germline (reference sequence). These same records also appear under a second study, on human thymus T cells. That source notes: Thymus pieces cut out during corrective heart surgery were the tissue that was used. Thymic and blood repertoires appeared to carry a bias in their V and J gene usage. Unrelated individuals had highly overlapping thymic repertoires, as reported in related research.

The rearrangement links TRBV30 to TRBJ2-4, with 11 bases that match TRBD2. The TCR was taken from a boy younger than two with a congenital heart defect. Material for sequencing was thymocytes. CDR3 coding DNA: TGTGCCTGGAGTGTATCGAGGGCTAGCGGGAGGAGGGTTGTTCAGTACTTC. Its protein is CAWSVSRASGRRVVQYF.